This T cell receptor beta chain comes out of a study of T cells after posttransplantation cyclophosphamide. Study-wide results and caveats: Blood and skin or GI T cell repertoires showed limited TRB overlap. Donor-recipient repertoire similarity was low at 1-2 months, rising over year one.

Control samples came 1 year after myeloablative marrow transplants with methotrexate plus calcineurin inhibitor. V shed 3 bases, J shed 0 bases, and the junction held 5 bases outside the gene matches. Per the germline V gene, CDR1 is LNHDA and CDR2 is SQIVND (reference sequence). This CDR3 is built from 16 residues. In this sample, this clone turned up a few times. Its antigen is currently unknown. This table comes from immunoSEQ multiplex PCR, and its TCRdb copy is limited to in-frame clones, with some not included. The table includes tens of thousands of clones, around 89% detected once. The sample in question was PBMCs, obtained around 380 days after allogeneic stem cell transplant with calcineurin inhibitor and methotrexate. This clonotype originated in a female patient between 30 and 45 years old who received an allogeneic stem cell transplant from an unrelated donor, was CMV-positive, and had acute and chronic GVHD. Some T cells may arise from the graft donor. V is TRBV19 and J is TRBJ1-3; 7 positions match TRBD1. CDR3 amino acids: CASSIQTGISGNTIYF. DNA of the CDR3: TGTGCCAGTAGTATCCAGACAGGGATCTCTGGAAACACCATATATTTT. Drawing the rest from reference TRBV19 and TRBJ1-3, the complete variable domain is DGGITQSPKYLFRKEGQNVTLSCEQNLNHDAMYWYRQDPGQGLRLIYYSQIVNDFQKGDIAEGYSVSREKKESFPLTVTSAQKNPTAFYLCASSIQTGISGNTIYFGEGSWLTVV.